The 19 T cell receptor beta chains below come from one sample, sequenced in a study of blood T cell repertoires in COVID-19. Only in-frame clones appear in the TCRdb table, and some are missing; sequencing was by immunoSEQ multiplex PCR. The sample carries more than 200,000 clones, 70% to 85% recorded once. Sequencing was carried out using peripheral blood. Source of these receptors: a woman in her forties with active or convalescent COVID-19.

V and J are TRBV6-2 or TRBV6-3 and TRBJ1-1; D gene ambiguous. Trimming left V 5 bases short and J 3 bases short, with 10 bases between. Germline loops: CDR1 MNHEY, CDR2 SVGEGT. This CDR3 has 13 residues. CDR3 DNA sequence: TGTGCCAGCAGTCCCCGGAGGTACACTGAAGCTTTCTTT. Protein: CASSPRRYTEAFF.

This clone was seen once. The chain joins TRBV12-3 or TRBV12-4 to TRBJ2-7, with 8 bases matching TRBD1. Germline trimming cut 5 bases from V and 12 bases from J; bases unmatched to any gene: 6. This CDR3 has 11 amino acids. The CDR3 loop reads CASSQDRALYV. CDR3 coding DNA: TGTGCCAGCAGTCAGGACAGGGCCCTGTACGTC.

A few counts support this clone. The chain is built from TRBV15 and TRBJ2-5; D is unresolved. Between the trimmed V and J ends, which lost 1 base and 5 bases, there was a span of 8 bases. The CDR3 length is 13 residues. Germline-derived CDR1 and CDR2 are LNHNV and YYDKDF (reference sequence). Written as DNA, the CDR3 is TGTGCCACCAGCAGAGGTAGTTGGGAGACCCAGTACTTC. Translating gives CATSRGSWETQYF.

The gene calls are TRBV13 and TRBJ1-2, with D possibly being TRBD1 (5 bases). This CDR3 has 14 residues. V lost 0 bases and J lost 5, with 10 bases in between. CDR1 is PRHDT, CDR2 FYEKMQ, per germline (reference sequence). CDR3 loop: CASSLGRVGYGYTF. The CDR3 coding sequence is TGTGCCAGCAGCTTAGGCAGGGTGGGGTATGGCTACACCTTC.

This clone was detected only a few times. The gene calls are TRBV7-3 and TRBJ1-2; TRBD1 might be the D (5 bases). This CDR3 has 14 amino acids. Germline V gives CDR1 SGHTA, CDR2 FQGTGA. The V gene lost 7 bases and the J gene lost 8 bases, with 20 bases spanning the gap. The CDR3 loop reads CASTIGEGRRGYTF. The DNA for the CDR3 is TGTGCCAGCACCATAGGGGAGGGGCGCCGGGGCTACACCTTC.

This rearrangement joins TRBV15 to TRBJ2-3; 8 nucleotides agree with TRBD2. The CDR3 loop spans 16 amino acids. V was pared by 0 bases and J by 1 base, with 3 bases of the junction left unmatched. Germline V gene sequence: CDR1 LNHNV, CDR2 YYDKDF (reference sequence). This CDR3 is CATSRDRRGGTDTQYF. CDR3 sequence (DNA): TGTGCCACCAGCAGAGATCGGCGGGGGGGCACAGATACGCAGTATTTT.

The chain carries TRBV7-2 and TRBJ2-3; 10 bases match TRBD2. The CDR3 contains 16 residues. The ends lost 5 bases at V and 0 bases at J; junction bases unmatched: 5. Germline V gene sequence: CDR1 SGHTA, CDR2 FQGNSA. CDR3 bases: TGTGCCAGCAGCGCGGGACTAGCGTGGAGCACAGATACGCAGTATTTT. Translating it yields CASSAGLAWSTDTQYF.

This rearrangement joins TRBV7-9 to TRBJ2-2, with a possible D match to TRBD1 (5 bases). The germline V gene has CDR1 SEHNR and CDR2 FQNEAQ (reference sequence). CDR3 length: 14 amino acids. The V and J ends lost 2 bases and 9 bases respectively, with 13 bases between them. The CDR3 nucleotides read TGTGCCAGCAGCTTACCAACTCCAGGGCGGGAGCTGTTTTTT. Its protein product is CASSLPTPGRELFF.

This chain joins TRBV19 and TRBJ2-3; maybe TRBD2 (5 bases). CDR3 length: 12 amino acids. Germline CDR1 LNHDA, CDR2 SQIVND (reference sequence). V was pared by 5 bases and J by 7 bases, with 10 bases between. The CDR3 reads CASSPPGNTQYF. DNA of the CDR3: TGTGCCAGTAGTCCTCCGGGGAATACGCAGTATTTT.

The chain recombines TRBV28 with TRBJ1-1; tentatively, D is TRBD1 (6 bases). V lost 3 bases to trimming and J lost 8 bases, with 13 bases between them. The CDR3 sequence is 13 residues long. Germline CDR1 reads MDHEN; CDR2 reads SYDVKM. CDR3 sequence: CASSLGQGREAFF. The CDR3 DNA is TGTGCCAGCAGTTTGGGACAAGGCCGAGAAGCTTTCTTT.

The genes are TRBV5-1 and TRBJ1-1, with TRBD1 matching over 10 bases. The CDR3 consists of 19 residues. Trimming removed 1 base from V and 6 bases from J; junction bases left unmatched: 18. Germline V CDR1 and CDR2: SGHRS, YFSETQ. The CDR3 DNA reads as TGCGCCAGCAGCTTGACACCGACAGGGGGCGATCGACGGTATGCTGAAGCTTTCTTT. It encodes CASSLTPTGGDRRYAEAFF.

In its sample, this clone was seen a few times. The V and J genes are TRBV2 and TRBJ1-3, with TRBD1 identical over 12 bases. The V gene's germline CDR1 is SNHLY and CDR2 FYNNEI. Trimming at V came to 8 bases and at J to 4 bases, leaving 9 bases not matched to a gene. The CDR3 spans 16 residues. CDR3: CASRPGQGARGNTIYF. CDR3 coding DNA: TGTGCCAGCCGACCGGGACAGGGGGCGCGAGGAAACACCATATATTTT. Complete variable domain (other parts from reference TRBV2 and TRBJ1-3): EPEVTQTPSHQVTQMGQEVILRCVPISNHLYFYWYRQILGQKVEFLVSFYNNEISEKSEIFDDQFSVERPDGSNFTLKIRSTKLEDSAMYFCASRPGQGARGNTIYFGEGSWLTVV.

The chain is built from TRBV29-1 and TRBJ1-6, with 10 nucleotides matching TRBD1. Trimming removed 4 bases from V and 6 bases from J; junction bases left unmatched: 3. The CDR3 consists of 14 residues. CDR1 SQVTM and CDR2 ANQGSEA come from the germline V gene. The DNA for the CDR3 is TGCAGCGTTGCCGGGACAGGGGTTAATTCACCCCTCCACTTT. Its translation: CSVAGTGVNSPLHF.

This clone was recorded a few times. The chain has TRBV5-1 and TRBJ1-1; tentatively, D is TRBD1 (5 bases). V was trimmed by 0 bases and J by 1 base, leaving 7 bases between them. CDR3 length: 14 amino acids. Germline V lookup: CDR1 SGHRS, CDR2 YFSETQ. CDR3 in DNA: TGCGCCAGCAGCTTGGGCGACAGGAACACTGAAGCTTTCTTT. Translated, it gives CASSLGDRNTEAFF.

The chain is built from TRBV5-1 and TRBJ2-2, with D tentatively TRBD1 (5 bases). The V end lost 0 bases, the J end lost 3 bases, and 9 bases lay between the germline ends. There are 15 residues in the CDR3. Germline V gives CDR1 SGHRS, CDR2 YFSETQ. This CDR3 reads CASSLGSGYTGELFF. The DNA for the CDR3 is TGCGCCAGCAGCTTGGGGTCAGGGTACACCGGGGAGCTGTTTTTT.

The chain couples TRBV28 to TRBJ2-7; 7 bases match TRBD2. Germline CDR1 reads MDHEN; CDR2 reads SYDVKM. The CDR3 is made up of 15 amino acids. The V segment lost 6 bases and the J segment 0 bases; nucleotides outside the gene matches: 8. The DNA of the CDR3 is TGTGCCAGCAGCGATACACGCGGGGGCTCCTACGAGCAGTACTTC. Encoded protein: CASSDTRGGSYEQYF.

The gene calls are TRBV27 and TRBJ1-6; unclear D gene. The germline V gene encodes CDR1 MNHEY and CDR2 SMNVEV (reference sequence). V lost 7 bases and J lost 0, with 7 bases in between. The CDR3 consists of 14 residues. CDR3 in amino acids: CASMPGSYNSPLHF. CDR3 nucleotides: TGTGCCAGCATGCCGGGCTCCTATAATTCACCCCTCCACTTT.

The rearrangement links TRBV6-5 to TRBJ1-2; perhaps TRBD1 as D (6 bases). CDR3 length: 14 residues. The ends were cut back, 7 bases at V and 5 bases at J, with 17 bases in the middle. CDR1 is MNHEY, CDR2 SVGAGI, per germline. In DNA, the CDR3 is TGTGCCAGCAACCCCCGGGGGGCTACTTATGGCTACACCTTC. This translates into CASNPRGATYGYTF.

This clone has just one count. The V call is TRBV6-5, the J call TRBJ2-7; 8 positions agree with TRBD1. After removal of 6 bases from V and 5 bases from J, the junction contained 3 bases not matched to a gene. CDR1 is MNHEY and CDR2 is SVGAGI in the germline V gene. The CDR3 runs to 12 residues. The CDR3 sequence: CASSRTGNEQYF. CDR3 DNA sequence: TGTGCCAGCAGCCGGACAGGGAACGAGCAGTACTTC.